What follows are 24 T cell receptor beta chains derived from one specimen sequenced in a study of human T cells and chemical hapten exposure. Described time point: patch test 1, 2 weeks after DPC sensitization. Noted treatment: therapeutic diphenylcyclopropenone sensitization with weekly scalp DPC. MiXCR, applied by TCRdb to the RACE reads, yields one record per CDR3 protein. Of tens of thousands of distinct CDR3 sequences in the sample, about 9.1% were seen once. The starting material was whole blood, obtained in connection with sensitization to the hapten diphenylcyclopropenone (DPC). Source of these receptors: a woman aged 40 to 50 with alopecia areata. Some clones in this sample may be carry-over from other donors' samples.

This clonotype has ten or more counts. The chain has TRBV2 and TRBJ2-3; 7 bases are a match to TRBD1. Trimming at V came to 4 bases and at J to 2 bases, leaving 3 bases not matched to a gene. CDR1 is SNHLY, CDR2 FYNNEI, per germline. The CDR3 sequence is 14 residues long. The CDR3 region is CASSGQGNTDTQYF. The CDR3 DNA follows: TGTGCCAGCAGTGGACAGGGCAACACAGATACGCAGTATTTT. The full variable domain, with the rest looked up from reference TRBV2 and TRBJ2-3, is EPEVTQTPSHQVTQMGQEVILRCVPISNHLYFYWYRQILGQKVEFLVSFYNNEISEKSEIFDDQFSVERPDGSNFTLKIRSTKLEDSAMYFCASSGQGNTDTQYFGPGTRLTVL.

This clonotype came up many times. The V call is TRBV5-1, the J call TRBJ2-3; 11 nucleotides agree with TRBD2. V trimming: 4 bases; J trimming: 5 bases; junction bases outside the gene matches: 9. This CDR3 comprises 16 residues. Germline values: CDR1 SGHRS, CDR2 YFSETQ. The chain's CDR3 is CASSLLLAGVGDTQYF. Here the CDR3 DNA reads TGCGCCAGCAGCCTACTACTAGCGGGGGTTGGAGATACGCAGTATTTT.

This clonotype was recorded at least ten times. The chain has TRBV7-2 and TRBJ2-6, with 7 bases that match TRBD1. V shed 4 bases, J shed 0 bases, and the junction held 9 bases outside the gene matches. The CDR3 spans 18 residues. The germline V gene encodes CDR1 SGHTA and CDR2 FQGNSA. CDR3 bases: TGTGCCAGCAGCTCCACCGACAGGGCCTACTCTGGGGCCAACGTCCTGACTTTC. Its translation: CASSSTDRAYSGANVLTF.

This clonotype was recorded once. At one boundary the junction diverges from the germline segment, which might be a read error. V usage is TRBV5-1 and J usage is TRBJ2-7, with D uncertain. The germline V gene encodes CDR1 SGHRS and CDR2 YFSETQ. CDR3 length equals 15 residues. This CDR3 is CSSSLAVGLTYEQYF. The DNA for the CDR3 is TGCTCCAGCAGCTTGGCGGTCGGCTTAACCTACGAGCAGTACTTC.

This clonotype turned up a few times. This chain uses TRBV7-9 with TRBJ2-7; D is possibly TRBD1 or TRBD2 (5 bases each). This CDR3 contains 15 residues. V dropped 5 bases and J dropped 1 base, with 15 bases sitting between them. CDR1 is SEHNR, CDR2 FQNEAQ, per germline (reference sequence). This CDR3 is CASSGPRDGSYEQYF. As DNA, the CDR3 is TGTGCCAGCAGCGGCCCCCGGGACGGGTCCTACGAGCAGTACTTC.

This clonotype was found a few times. The chain has TRBV6-5 and TRBJ2-7; D gene uncertain. This CDR3 spans 12 amino acids. V lost 8 bases, J lost 2 bases, and 10 bases lay in between. Looked up from germline, CDR1 is MNHEY and CDR2 is SVGAGI. CDR3 sequence reads: CASLAQAYEQYF. CDR3 bases: TGTGCCAGCTTGGCTCAAGCCTACGAGCAGTACTTC.

This clonotype has at least ten counts. CDR3 in DNA: TGTGCCAGCAGCCAAGGCGCTATTTACCCTGGGGCCAACGTCCTGACTTTC. Its protein is CASSQGAIYPGANVLTF. V usage is TRBV14 and J usage is TRBJ2-6; the D is unclear. The germline gives CDR1 SGHDN, CDR2 FVKESK. This CDR3 is 17 amino acids long. V lost 1 base, J lost 2 bases, and 12 bases lay in between.

The V gene is TRBV12-3 or TRBV12-4, the J gene TRBJ1-5; D call uncertain. The V and J ends lost 3 bases and 3 bases respectively, with 12 bases between them. The CDR3 is made up of 15 amino acids. The CDR3, as DNA: TGTGCCAGCAGTTTCGGGTCAGGTTTCAATCAGCCCCAGCATTTT. Translating gives CASSFGSGFNQPQHF.

This clonotype was counted many times. The rearrangement links TRBV2 to TRBJ1-1; D gene ambiguous. The CDR3 extends over 13 amino acids. Germline CDR1 is SNHLY and CDR2 is FYNNEI. With 7 bases removed from V and 2 bases from J, the gap between germline ends came to 11 bases. Written as DNA, the CDR3 is TGTGCCAGCATCCAACATATAAACACTGAAGCTTTCTTT. Translating gives CASIQHINTEAFF.

CDR3 DNA sequence: TGTGCCAGCAGTTTAACGGTACCCGGGGAGCTGTTTTTT. It specifies CASSLTVPGELFF. The chain links TRBV28 to TRBJ2-2; D remains unclear. The CDR3 runs to 13 residues. V gave up 2 bases and J gave up 6 bases, with 7 bases separating them. Germline V gene lookup returns CDR1 MDHEN and CDR2 SYDVKM.

This chain joins TRBV7-7 and TRBJ2-5; D might be TRBD1 (6 bases). The length of the CDR3 is 15 residues. The germline V gene has CDR1 SSHAT and CDR2 FNYEAQ (reference sequence). Trimming removed 4 bases from V and 4 bases from J, with 16 bases in between. CDR3 bases: TGTGCCAGCAGCTCCCGGGACACCTTCCCAGAGACCCAGTACTTC. Amino acid sequence: CASSSRDTFPETQYF.

This clonotype occurred a few times. The CDR3 loop reads CASSKTGSATYEQYF. CDR3 nucleotides: TGTGCCAGCAGTAAGACAGGGTCGGCAACCTACGAGCAGTACTTC. The J gene is TRBJ2-7, the V gene TRBV6-1; 7 positions agree with TRBD1. The V segment lost 5 bases and the J segment 2 bases; nucleotides outside the gene matches: 9. There are 15 residues in the CDR3. Germline CDR1 MNHNS, CDR2 SASEGT.

This clonotype was picked up many times. V gene TRBV16 combines with J gene TRBJ1-5; no clear D. The CDR3 is 15 residues long. Germline V lookup: CDR1 KGHSY, CDR2 FQNENV. Trimming shortened V by 3 bases and J by 2 bases, and 11 bases separated the two germline ends. The CDR3 coding sequence is TGTGCCAGCAGCCACGAGGGATCGGGCAATCAGCCCCAGCATTTT. It translates to CASSHEGSGNQPQHF.

This clonotype was recorded many times. This chain uses TRBV18 with TRBJ2-7; no clear D. The germline CDR1 and CDR2 sequences are KGHSH and LQKENI. Trimming stripped 0 bases from V and 6 bases from J, with 9 bases between. This CDR3 has 13 residues. In DNA, the CDR3 is TGTGCCAGCTCACCACCTGACTTCCGCGAGCAGTACTTC. This sequence encodes CASSPPDFREQYF.

The V and J genes are TRBV5-1 and TRBJ1-6; D is possibly TRBD1 (5 bases). The germline V gene encodes CDR1 SGHRS and CDR2 YFSETQ. The CDR3 length is 15 residues. V lost 2 bases and J lost 8, with 14 bases in between. CDR3 in DNA: TGCGCCAGCAGCTTTTACGACAGTAGGGATTCACCCCTCCACTTT. It is translated as CASSFYDSRDSPLHF.

The sample holds many counts of this clonotype. This rearrangement joins TRBV5-4 to TRBJ2-7; perhaps D is TRBD1 or TRBD2 (5 bases each). The CDR3 sequence is 13 residues long. V was pared by 4 bases and J by 6 bases, with 14 bases between. Germline-derived CDR1 and CDR2 are SGHNT and YYREEE (reference sequence). In nucleotides, the CDR3 is TGTGCCAGCAGCCGGGGTGAGGGGCGCGAGCAGTACTTC. Amino acids: CASSRGEGREQYF.

The V call is TRBV11-3, the J call TRBJ1-4; no definite D call. There are 13 residues in the CDR3. CDR1 and CDR2 from the germline V gene are SGHNT and YENEEA. Trimming left V 5 bases short and J 8 bases short, with 12 bases between. CDR3 DNA: TGTGCCAGCAGCGTGCGTGTTGGAGAAAAACTGTTTTTT. The encoded protein is CASSVRVGEKLFF.

This clonotype was detected ten times or more. The chain couples TRBV20-1 to TRBJ1-1; D is unclear. The germline V gene encodes CDR1 DFQATT and CDR2 SNEGSKA (reference sequence). This CDR3 contains 15 residues. Trimming shortened V by 5 bases and J by 1 base, and 17 bases separated the two germline ends. The CDR3 region has the DNA TGCAGTGCTCCCATGAGGGTGAGGTGGAACACTGAAGCTTTCTTT. Residues: CSAPMRVRWNTEAFF.

This clonotype was seen at least ten times. The chain carries TRBV15 and TRBJ1-6; D remains ambiguous. The CDR3 runs to 15 residues. Germline V gene data show CDR1 as LNHNV and CDR2 as YYDKDF (reference sequence). Trimming took 1 base from V and 5 from J, leaving 9 bases between them. CDR3 sequence: CATSRGGSHNSPLHF. For the CDR3, the DNA is TGTGCCACCAGCAGAGGAGGGAGCCATAATTCACCCCTCCACTTT.

This clonotype was counted many times. V gene TRBV24-1 combines with J gene TRBJ2-2; 8 bases are a match to TRBD1. The CDR3 sequence is 16 residues long. V was clipped by 4 bases and J by 4 bases; unmatched bases: 7. From germline, CDR1 is KGHDR and CDR2 SFDVKD. This CDR3 reads CATSEPRTGSTGELFF. The CDR3, as DNA: TGTGCCACCAGTGAGCCGAGGACAGGGAGCACCGGGGAGCTGTTTTTT.

In its sample, this clonotype was seen many times. This rearrangement joins TRBV27 to TRBJ1-3; no clear D gene. CDR1 MNHEY and CDR2 SMNVEV come from the germline V gene (reference sequence). V lost 5 bases and J 0 bases, leaving 11 bases between the germline ends. The CDR3 spans 15 residues. The CDR3 protein is CASSEDVYSGNTIYF. In DNA form, the CDR3 reads TGTGCCAGCAGTGAGGACGTTTACTCTGGAAACACCATATATTTT.

V and J are TRBV12-3 or TRBV12-4 and TRBJ2-1; perhaps TRBD2 as D (6 bases). There are 14 residues in the CDR3. The V and J ends lost 3 bases and 0 bases respectively, with 6 bases between them. The CDR3 DNA reads as TGTGCCAGCAGTTTGGGGGGCTCCTACAATGAGCAGTTCTTC. The encoded protein is CASSLGGSYNEQFF.

The chain uses TRBV27 and TRBJ1-1; no firm D call. Germline V gene lookup returns CDR1 MNHEY and CDR2 SMNVEV (reference sequence). Trimming removed 7 bases from V and 3 bases from J, with 9 bases in between. The CDR3 runs to 12 residues. The CDR3 spells CASKIRDTEAFF. The CDR3 DNA reads TGTGCCAGCAAGATAAGGGACACTGAAGCTTTCTTT.

This clonotype was recorded at least ten times. The rearrangement joins TRBV19 to TRBJ1-2; possible D gene TRBD1, 5 bases. Germline V gives CDR1 LNHDA, CDR2 SQIVND (reference sequence). Trimming pared 5 bases from V and 4 bases from J, leaving 14 bases between. The CDR3 extends over 14 amino acids. CDR3 DNA: TGTGCCAGTAGTCTAGGACAAGCAATCTATGGCTACACCTTC. As protein: CASSLGQAIYGYTF.